This T cell receptor (beta chain) is from a study of T cell repertoires in cytomegalovirus infection. Trimming removed 3 bases at V and 2 bases at J, with 13 bases between. The CDR3 is made up of 15 amino acids. Germline values: CDR1 MDHEN, CDR2 SYDVKM. About this clonotype: Antigen unknown.

A single record per CDR3 protein comes from TCRdb applying MiXCR to the reads. The sample contains 700,000 to 900,000 distinct CDR3 sequences, almost 30% of which appear only once. The material was cultured CD8+ T cells from PBMCs, obtained from culture after CMV antigen stimulation. This TCR was sampled from a human donor in good health (CMV status not recorded). Some clones in this sample may be carry-over from other donors' samples. The chain employs TRBV28 and TRBJ2-5; tentative D call: TRBD1 (6 bases). In DNA form, the CDR3 reads TGTGCCAGCAGTTTTGGTGGACAGCAACAAGAGACCCAGTACTTC. It is translated as CASSFGGQQQETQYF.